Sequencing of this TCR beta chain was carried out in a study of shared clonotypes between healthy human individuals. CD8 cells regarded as naive lacked CD45RO, were positively chosen for CCR7, and omitted terminally differentiated effector memory CD45RA+ cells. The study drew its donors from healthy HIV-negative adults without recent acute infections or vaccinations. Caucasian adults residing in Nashville, Tennessee made up all the donors. Sorted-subset replicate PCR reactions contained approximately 190 ng DNA, corresponding to some 29,000 T cell genomes. Only in-frame clones appear in the TCRdb table, and some are missing; sequencing was by immunoSEQ multiplex PCR. The sample has some 1,900,000 clones, about 95% seen once. The CDR3 contains 16 residues. Trimming took 5 bases from V and 0 from J; bases not matched to a gene: 6. The germline CDR1 and CDR2 sequences are LNHDA and SQIVND (reference sequence).

The receptor comes from a man between 18 and 29 years old in good health. What was sequenced was naive CD8+ T cells sorted from blood. The chain carries TRBV19 and TRBJ1-1, with 10 bases that match TRBD1. DNA for the CDR3: TGTGCCAGTAGTCGAGGGACAGGGGCCGTGAACACTGAAGCTTTCTTT. Translated, it gives CASSRGTGAVNTEAFF.